This T cell receptor beta chain stems from a study of blood T cell repertoires in COVID-19. Libraries were prepared by immunoSEQ multiplex PCR; TCRdb keeps only in-frame clonotypes and omits some of them. The repertoire holds around 70,000 clones, with 91% as singletons. The sample holds one count of this clone. The CDR3 loop spans 16 amino acids. The V gene's germline CDR1 is SEHNR and CDR2 FQNEAQ (reference sequence). V shed 4 bases and J shed 1 base, with 14 bases lying between them. The TCR originated in a woman aged 60-70 years with active COVID-19. Sequenced material: peripheral blood. The rearrangement joins TRBV7-9 to TRBJ2-4; unclear D gene. The CDR3 sequence is CASSYSTLGAKNIQYF. The CDR3 DNA follows: TGTGCCAGCAGCTATTCCACACTCGGGGCCAAAAACATTCAGTACTTC. The full variable domain, with the rest looked up from reference TRBV7-9 and TRBJ2-4, is DTGVSQNPRHKITKRGQNVTFRCDPISEHNRLYWYRQTLGQGPEFLTYFQNEAQLEKSRLLSDRFSAERPKGSFSTLEIQRTEQGDSAMYLCASSYSTLGAKNIQYFGAGTRLSVL.